This T cell receptor (beta chain) was obtained from a study of tissue T cells after allogeneic stem cell transplantation. General study findings and limits: Only a limited share of tissue TCRs appeared in blood or spleen. This small cohort was clinically heterogeneous, and sampling depth was a limitation.

As concerns this clone: No antigen is known for it. Genes here carry mouse names. Read coverage stops 1 residue before the CDR3 terminus; the germline J gene supplies the remainder.

The V and J ends lost 0 bases and 6 bases, in that order; junction bases with no gene match: 1. The CDR3 extends over 15 amino acids. Germline V lookup: CDR1 LGHNA, CDR2 YNLKQL (reference sequence). Sequencing of TCRbeta CDR3 at survey depth gave sequences and template counts. Profiled with immunoSEQ multiplex PCR; TCRdb holds only in-frame clones, not every one. The sample records about 21,000 clones, 60% to 80% being singletons. Sample: blood. The chain is built from TRBV5 and TRBJ2-7, with TRBD2 identical over 14 bases. The TCR comes from a female BALB/c mouse in good health. The mouse line has the MHC haplotype H2-d. CDR3 in amino acids: CASSQEGLGGLEQYF. Incomplete CDR3 DNA: TGTGCCAGCAGCCAAGAGGGACTGGGGGGGCTTGAACAGTAC.